This T cell receptor (beta chain) was captured by sequencing in a study of beta chain features in type 1 diabetes. Study information: Examination spanned some 100 million sorted cells from all samples.

Points from the study as a whole: Whether HLA type influences TCRB rearrangement remained unresolved here. Over-representation of high TCR-expressing cells was a possible consequence of cDNA sequencing.

This clone was counted only a few times. Its target is not known. TCRB transcripts that were expressed got sequenced, as all of the isolated RNA had been reverse transcribed. About 4 million reads was the average for naive, central memory and regulatory T cell samples. Sequencing used immunoSEQ multiplex PCR; TCRdb keeps in-frame clones, though not all of them. The sample records about 230,000 clones, about 10% being singletons. The sample was naive CD4+ T cells from blood. The sequence was obtained from a young woman in good health.

Here the CDR3 DNA reads TGCGCCAGCAGCTTGGGCGGGAGTGACTACAATGAGCAGTTCTTC. It encodes CASSLGGSDYNEQFF. This chain joins TRBV5-1 and TRBJ2-1; 7 bases match TRBD2. Trimming at V came to 0 bases and at J to 3 bases, leaving 3 bases not matched to a gene. Germline V gene sequence: CDR1 SGHRS, CDR2 YFSETQ. The CDR3 spans 15 residues. Combining the CDR3 with reference TRBV5-1 and TRBJ2-1 gives the whole variable domain KAGVTQTPRYLIKTRGQQVTLSCSPISGHRSVSWYQQTPGQGLQFLFEYFSETQRNKGNFPGRFSGRQFSNSRSEMNVSTLELGDSALYLCASSLGGSDYNEQFFGPGTRLTVL.